This T cell receptor beta chain emerged from a study of T cell responses to AZD1222 COVID-19 vaccine. Study information: It was second doses at about 4 or about 12 weeks that were pooled. Findings and caveats of the study: Unmutated variant regions reportedly attract nearly half of all spike-specific TCRs. There were mostly white British donors and more females than males, and clonal diversity was possibly underestimated. Repertoires were obtained only post-peak T cell response.

On this clone itself: The antigen is not known.

Here immunoSEQ multiplex PCR was the method, and the copy in TCRdb shows in-frame clones only, minus some. Of some 110,000 clones listed, 90% to 95% are singletons. This CDR3 is built from 18 residues. Germline CDR1 reads SGHRS; CDR2 reads YFSETQ. With 4 bases clipped from V and 1 base from J, the junction kept 13 bases outside the gene matches. The sample here was peripheral blood, taken on day 0 of AZD1222 vaccination. The receptor comes from an adult in good health. V and J are TRBV5-1 and TRBJ2-2; 7 bases are a match to TRBD2. CDR3 in amino acids: CASSPYRWGRGNTGELFF. The CDR3 DNA reads TGCGCCAGCAGCCCGTACAGATGGGGGAGGGGGAACACCGGGGAGCTGTTTTTT.